The 28 T cell receptor beta chains reported below all come from one sample, sequenced in a study of T cell repertoires in cytomegalovirus infection. MiXCR, run by TCRdb on the reads, gives a single entry per CDR3 protein. The data hold 250,000 or so distinct CDR3 sequences, with less than 9.5% observed a single time. Sequenced: PBMCs. The receptors were gathered from a human donor in good health (CMV status not recorded). Some clones in this sample may be carry-over from other donors' samples.

This clonotype has a count of ten or more. V and J are TRBV25-1 and TRBJ1-6; 8 bases map to TRBD1. The CDR3 is 16 residues long. Trimming removed 6 bases from V and 6 bases from J; junction bases left unmatched: 10. Germline values: CDR1 MGHDK, CDR2 SYGVNS. CDR3 DNA sequence: TGTGCCAGCAGGGGACAGGACCCTAAGAGTAATTCACCCCTCCACTTT. This sequence encodes CASRGQDPKSNSPLHF.

This clonotype appeared a few times. The V gene is TRBV9, the J gene TRBJ2-2; 8 bases align to TRBD2. The CDR3 contains 19 residues. The germline CDR1 and CDR2 sequences are SGDLS and YYNGEE. V lost 2 bases, J lost 1 base, and 13 bases stayed unmatched. This chain's CDR3 is CASSVAPAVSGGNTGELFF. The DNA for the CDR3 is TGTGCCAGCAGCGTTGCCCCAGCTGTCAGCGGGGGGAACACCGGGGAGCTGTTTTTT.

In its sample, this clonotype was seen many times. The rearrangement joins TRBV19 to TRBJ1-5; 7 bases are a match to TRBD1. CDR1 and CDR2 (germline): LNHDA, SQIVND (reference sequence). Trimming took 2 bases from V and 4 from J; bases not matched to a gene: 11. This CDR3 spans 17 amino acids. The CDR3 here is CASSILQWDRKNQPQHF. The DNA of the CDR3 is TGTGCCAGTAGTATACTCCAATGGGACAGAAAAAATCAGCCCCAGCATTTT.

In this sample, this clonotype turned up many times. The gene calls are TRBV28 and TRBJ1-4, with TRBD1 as a possible D gene (5 bases). CDR1 and CDR2 from the germline V gene are MDHEN and SYDVKM. The V end lost 5 bases, the J end lost 0 bases, and 16 bases lay between the germline ends. CDR3 length equals 17 residues. The CDR3 DNA reads as TGTGCCAGCAGTCCCCCAGGACACCCGGCAACTAATGAAAAACTGTTTTTT. Encoded protein: CASSPPGHPATNEKLFF.

The CDR3 protein is CAISAELAGGRNTGELFF. CDR3 in DNA: TGTGCCATCAGTGCGGAACTAGCGGGGGGACGGAACACCGGGGAGCTGTTTTTT. The chain carries TRBV10-3 and TRBJ2-2; 12 bases are shared with TRBD2. The V and J ends lost 4 bases and 1 base, in that order; junction bases with no gene match: 7. Germline lookup yields CDR1 ENHRY and CDR2 SYGVKD. The CDR3 totals 18 residues.

This clonotype has at least ten counts. The gene calls are TRBV7-8 and TRBJ2-5, with D hard to call. The V gene's germline CDR1 is SGHVS and CDR2 FQNEAQ. The CDR3 contains 15 residues. Trimming removed 3 bases from V and 9 bases from J, with 20 bases in between. CDR3 coding DNA: TGTGCCAGCAGCTTGAGACAAGGGATGGTAACGGCCCAGTACTTC. This encodes CASSLRQGMVTAQYF. Full variable domain (rest looked up from reference TRBV7-8 and TRBJ2-5): GAGVSQSPRYKVAKRGQDVALRCDPISGHVSLFWYQQALGQGPEFLTYFQNEAQLDKSGLPSDRFFAERPEGSVSTLKIQRTQQEDSAVYLCASSLRQGMVTAQYFGPGTRLLVL.

This clonotype was observed many times. One end of the junction does not line up with germline, which may come from a read error. The rearrangement uses TRBV7-2 and TRBJ2-3; D not resolved. The length of the CDR3 is 13 residues. Germline values: CDR1 SGHTA, CDR2 FQGNSA. CDR3 sequence reads: CANSLDGTDTQYF. In DNA form, the CDR3 reads TGTGCCAACAGCCTGGACGGCACAGATACGCAGTATTTT.

This clonotype has at least ten counts. The chain joins TRBV12-3 or TRBV12-4 to TRBJ1-5, with D maybe TRBD1 (5 bases). The length of the CDR3 is 17 residues. V lost 3 bases and J lost 6, with 21 bases in between. The CDR3 DNA sequence: TGTGCCAGCAGTTTTTCGGGCCCGGTGATGCAGGGTCAGCCCCAGCATTTT. Translating it yields CASSFSGPVMQGQPQHF.

This clonotype occurred many times. The chain uses TRBV5-6 and TRBJ2-1; D might be TRBD1 (5 bases). With 0 bases removed from V and 0 bases from J, the gap between germline ends came to 10 bases. CDR1 SGHDT and CDR2 YYEEEE come from the germline V gene. The CDR3 is 16 amino acids. CDR3 sequence reads: CASSLVGQGSYNEQFF. In nucleotides, the CDR3 is TGTGCCAGCAGCTTGGTTGGCCAGGGCTCCTACAATGAGCAGTTCTTC.

The chain joins TRBV6-6 to TRBJ2-7; D tentatively fits TRBD1 or TRBD2 (7 bases each). This CDR3 is built from 14 residues. CDR1 and CDR2 from the germline V gene are MNHNY and SVGAGI (reference sequence). V was pared by 1 base and J by 6 bases, with 13 bases between. The CDR3 nucleotides read TGTGCCAGCAGTTACTGGGAGGGGGCGGTCGAGCAGTACTTC. Translated: CASSYWEGAVEQYF.

This clonotype is a singleton in its sample. V gene TRBV6-5 combines with J gene TRBJ2-5; no definite D call. Per germline, CDR1 MNHEY and CDR2 SVGAGI. Trimming stripped 0 bases from V and 7 bases from J, with 15 bases between. The CDR3 is 15 amino acids. DNA of the CDR3: TGTGCCAGCAGTTACTCGGGCAGTCCCCTTGGGACCCAGTACTTC. Its protein product is CASSYSGSPLGTQYF.

This clonotype was observed a handful of times. The chain is built from TRBV12-3 or TRBV12-4 and TRBJ2-7; TRBD1 is a possible D gene (6 bases). The CDR3 sequence is 15 residues long. Trimming shortened V by 6 bases and J by 2 bases, and 17 bases separated the two germline ends. The CDR3 here is CASRSTGSETYEQYF. The CDR3 nucleotides read TGTGCCAGCAGATCCACAGGGTCGGAGACCTACGAGCAGTACTTC.

The chain carries TRBV3-1 and TRBJ1-1; D is unresolved. Trimming removed 4 bases at V and 2 bases at J, with 8 bases between. Germline CDR1 is LGHDT and CDR2 is YNNKEL (reference sequence). The CDR3 runs 13 residues. Written as DNA, the CDR3 is TGTGCCAGCAGCCCACCCGAAAACACTGAAGCTTTCTTT. The encoded protein is CASSPPENTEAFF. Complete variable domain (other parts from reference TRBV3-1 and TRBJ1-1): DTAVSQTPKYLVTQMGNDKSIKCEQNLGHDTMYWYKQDSKKFLKIMFSYNNKELIINETVPNRFSPKSPDKAHLNLHINSLELGDSAVYFCASSPPENTEAFFGQGTRLTVV.

This clonotype is medium-sized. The chain employs TRBV7-8 and TRBJ1-4; TRBD1 aligns across 10 bases. CDR1 SGHVS and CDR2 FQNEAQ come from the germline V gene. V lost 1 base and J lost 8; bases outside the gene matches: 4. The CDR3 loop spans 15 amino acids. The CDR3 DNA reads TGTGCCAGCAGCTTAGTCGGACAGGGGGTGGAAAAACTGTTTTTT. Residues: CASSLVGQGVEKLFF.

The sample holds many counts of this clonotype. CDR3 bases: TGTGCCAGCACGTCAGGGCTGATGAACACTGAAGCTTTCTTT. This encodes CASTSGLMNTEAFF. The V call is TRBV12-3 or TRBV12-4, the J call TRBJ1-1; D perhaps matches TRBD1 (5 bases). CDR3 length: 14 amino acids. V lost 7 bases to trimming and J lost 0 bases, with 12 bases between them.

This chain uses TRBV14 with TRBJ1-2, with TRBD1 matching over 8 bases. CDR1 and CDR2 (germline): SGHDN, FVKESK. The CDR3 loop spans 14 amino acids. Trimming took 4 bases from V and 3 from J; bases not matched to a gene: 4. DNA of the CDR3: TGTGCCAGCAGCCGGGACAGGAACTACTATGGCTACACCTTC. It specifies CASSRDRNYYGYTF.

As to this clonotype: A single base separates this from a much larger clone, so it may be a read error. The chain is built from TRBV7-9 and TRBJ2-7, with unresolved D. Germline assignment: CDR1 SEHNR and CDR2 FQNEAQ (reference sequence). This CDR3 is 16 amino acids long. CDR3 sequence reads: CANSPTTYDPRYEQYF. The CDR3, as DNA: TGTGCCAACAGCCCTACTACCTATGACCCCCGCTACGAGCAGTACTTC.

This clonotype was detected ten times or more. CDR3 loop: CASRTPRSTNEKLFF. DNA of the CDR3: TGTGCCAGCCGGACCCCGAGGTCAACTAATGAAAAACTGTTTTTT. This chain joins TRBV28 and TRBJ1-4; no clear D gene. Trimming removed 8 bases at V and 0 bases at J, with 13 bases between. Germline-derived CDR1 and CDR2 are MDHEN and SYDVKM. The CDR3 loop spans 15 amino acids.

In this sample, this clonotype turned up many times. V gene TRBV5-6 combines with J gene TRBJ2-1; D unresolved. The germline V and J ends were trimmed by 0 bases and 10 bases, with 5 bases remaining between them. From germline, CDR1 is SGHDT and CDR2 YYEEEE. The CDR3 is 11 residues long. CDR3 amino acids: CASSLAWEQFF. In DNA, the CDR3 is TGTGCCAGCAGCTTGGCTTGGGAGCAGTTCTTC.

This clonotype has ten or more counts. The chain has TRBV28 and TRBJ2-1; D possibly corresponds to TRBD1 (5 bases). V was pared by 7 bases and J by 3 bases, with 13 bases between. The CDR3 covers 14 residues. Germline values: CDR1 MDHEN, CDR2 SYDVKM. For the CDR3, the DNA is TGTGCCAGCACCCCTCTGGGGCTCTACAATGAGCAGTTCTTC. It codes for CASTPLGLYNEQFF. Using reference TRBV28 and TRBJ2-1 for the parts outside the CDR3, the full variable domain is DVKVTQSSRYLVKRTGEKVFLECVQDMDHENMFWYRQDPGLGLRLIYFSYDVKMKEKGDIPEGYSVSREKKERFSLILESASTNQTSMYLCASTPLGLYNEQFFGPGTRLTVL.

This clonotype was seen more than once but under ten times. This chain connects TRBV20-1 to TRBJ1-3; no clear D gene. Trimming took off 8 bases at V and 0 bases at J, with 11 bases between the two ends. Germline-derived CDR1 and CDR2 are DFQATT and SNEGSKA (reference sequence). The CDR3 runs to 13 residues. CDR3 sequence (DNA): TGCAGTACCGGACTTAGCTCTGGAAACACCATATATTTT. This translates into CSTGLSSGNTIYF.

This clonotype was detected many times. The CDR3 bases are TGTGCCAGCAGCTCCTCTAGCTGGGGGGAGACCCAGTACTTC. Its translation is CASSSSSWGETQYF. The chain recombines TRBV7-2 with TRBJ2-5, with D perhaps being TRBD1 or TRBD2 (5 bases each). The CDR3 runs to 14 residues. V was clipped by 4 bases and J by 5 bases, with 14 bases between them. The germline gives CDR1 SGHTA, CDR2 FQGNSA.

V usage is TRBV5-1 and J usage is TRBJ2-1; D may be TRBD1 or TRBD2 (5 bases each). This CDR3 comprises 15 residues. Germline CDR1 reads SGHRS; CDR2 reads YFSETQ. Trimming left V 0 bases short and J 2 bases short, with 9 bases between. The chain's CDR3 is CASSLGGTPYNEQFF. In DNA form, the CDR3 reads TGCGCCAGCAGCTTGGGAGGGACCCCCTACAATGAGCAGTTCTTC.

The table lists this clonotype with many counts. This rearrangement joins TRBV28 to TRBJ1-1; D unclear. Trimming stripped 8 bases from V and 0 bases from J, with 19 bases between. Germline V gene data show CDR1 as MDHEN and CDR2 as SYDVKM. The CDR3 has 16 residues. The CDR3 sequence: CASQSVALYMNTEAFF. CDR3 DNA: TGTGCCAGCCAGTCCGTCGCTCTTTATATGAACACTGAAGCTTTCTTT.

This clonotype was detected many times. The V call is TRBV12-3 or TRBV12-4, the J call TRBJ2-1, with D perhaps TRBD2 (5 bases). V lost 6 bases to trimming and J lost 4 bases, with 16 bases between them. The CDR3 consists of 15 residues. The CDR3 sequence is CASRRREGEYNEQFF. The CDR3 DNA follows: TGTGCCAGCAGACGCCGCGAGGGTGAATACAATGAGCAGTTCTTC.

This clonotype occurred a few times. The chain joins TRBV7-8 to TRBJ1-6; TRBD1 agrees at 10 bases. V lost 6 bases, J lost 2 bases, and 4 bases stayed unmatched. Germline V gene data show CDR1 as SGHVS and CDR2 as FQNEAQ. The CDR3 totals 16 residues. The CDR3 nucleotides read TGTGCCAGCAGGGGACAGGGGAGCACCTATAATTCACCCCTCCACTTT. Translation: CASRGQGSTYNSPLHF.

This clonotype was picked up many times. The chain links TRBV7-2 to TRBJ1-5, with D perhaps matching TRBD1 (6 bases). CDR3 size: 15 residues. The V and J ends lost 2 bases and 1 base respectively, with 9 bases between them. Looked up from germline, CDR1 is SGHTA and CDR2 is FQGNSA. The CDR3 DNA reads TGTGCCAGCAGCTTAACAGGGTCCAGCAATCAGCCCCAGCATTTT. Translation: CASSLTGSSNQPQHF.

This clonotype turned up a few times. The rearrangement uses TRBV6-6 and TRBJ1-6; maybe TRBD1 (6 bases). The germline gives CDR1 MNHNY, CDR2 SVGAGI (reference sequence). V lost 7 bases and J lost 7, with 14 bases in between. This CDR3 region has 14 residues. The CDR3 spells CASNPRGNNSPLHF. In DNA form, the CDR3 reads TGTGCCAGCAATCCAAGGGGGAACAATTCACCCCTCCACTTT.